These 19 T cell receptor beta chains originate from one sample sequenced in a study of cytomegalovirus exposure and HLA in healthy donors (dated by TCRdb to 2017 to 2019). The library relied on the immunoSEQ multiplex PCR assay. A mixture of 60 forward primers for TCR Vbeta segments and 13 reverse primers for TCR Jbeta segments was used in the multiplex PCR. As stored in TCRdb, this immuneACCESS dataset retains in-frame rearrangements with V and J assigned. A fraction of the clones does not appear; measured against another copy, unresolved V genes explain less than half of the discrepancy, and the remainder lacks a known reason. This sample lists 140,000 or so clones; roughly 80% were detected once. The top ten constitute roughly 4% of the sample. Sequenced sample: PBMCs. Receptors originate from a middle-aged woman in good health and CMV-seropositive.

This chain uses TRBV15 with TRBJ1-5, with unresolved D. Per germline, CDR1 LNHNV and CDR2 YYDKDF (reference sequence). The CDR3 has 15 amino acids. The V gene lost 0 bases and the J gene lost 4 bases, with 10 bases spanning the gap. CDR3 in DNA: TGTGCCACCAGCAGAGATCGGCAGGCTAATCAGCCCCAGCATTTT. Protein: CATSRDRQANQPQHF.

The CDR3: CASRTATNEKLFF. CDR3 in DNA: TGTGCCAGTAGGACAGCAACTAATGAAAAACTGTTTTTT. The rearrangement joins TRBV19 to TRBJ1-4; tentatively, D is TRBD1 (5 bases). The ends were cut back, 6 bases at V and 0 bases at J, with 5 bases in the middle. The CDR3 sequence is 13 residues long. From germline, CDR1 is LNHDA and CDR2 SQIVND (reference sequence). Based on the CDR3 plus reference TRBV19 and TRBJ1-4, the full variable domain is DGGITQSPKYLFRKEGQNVTLSCEQNLNHDAMYWYRQDPGQGLRLIYYSQIVNDFQKGDIAEGYSVSREKKESFPLTVTSAQKNPTAFYLCASRTATNEKLFFGSGTQLSVL.

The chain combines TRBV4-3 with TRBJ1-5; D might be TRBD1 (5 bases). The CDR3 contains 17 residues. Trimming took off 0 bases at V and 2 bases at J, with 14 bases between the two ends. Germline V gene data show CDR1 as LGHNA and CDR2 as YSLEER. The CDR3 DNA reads TGCGCCAGCAGCCAAGAGGCTCCAGGGTTGGGCAATCAGCCCCAGCATTTT. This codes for CASSQEAPGLGNQPQHF.

CDR3 coding DNA: TGTGCCAGCAGCGTCTTTGGACAGAGGACTGGAAACACCATATATTTT. This encodes CASSVFGQRTGNTIYF. The gene calls are TRBV5-5 and TRBJ1-3, with TRBD1 as a possible D gene (6 bases). Trimming took 4 bases from V and 2 from J, leaving 16 bases between them. CDR3 length: 16 amino acids. From germline, CDR1 is SGHKS and CDR2 YYEKEE (reference sequence).

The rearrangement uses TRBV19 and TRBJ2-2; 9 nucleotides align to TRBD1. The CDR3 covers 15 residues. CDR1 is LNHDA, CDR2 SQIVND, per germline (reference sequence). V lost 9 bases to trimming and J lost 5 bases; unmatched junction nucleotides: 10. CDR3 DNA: TGTGCCAGCTGGGGGACAGGGTGGCAAACCGGGGAGCTGTTTTTT. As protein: CASWGTGWQTGELFF.

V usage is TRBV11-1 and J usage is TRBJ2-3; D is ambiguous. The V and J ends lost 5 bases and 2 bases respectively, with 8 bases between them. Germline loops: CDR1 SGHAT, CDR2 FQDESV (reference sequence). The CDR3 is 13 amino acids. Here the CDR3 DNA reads TGTGCCAGCAGCGAGGTACTCACAGATACGCAGTATTTT. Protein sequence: CASSEVLTDTQYF.

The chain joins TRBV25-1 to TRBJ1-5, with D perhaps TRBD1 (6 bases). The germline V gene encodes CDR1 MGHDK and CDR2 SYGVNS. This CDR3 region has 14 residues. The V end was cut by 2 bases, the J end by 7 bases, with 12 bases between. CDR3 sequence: CASSEGGYGQPQHF. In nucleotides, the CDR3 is TGTGCCAGCAGTGAAGGGGGCTACGGCCAGCCCCAGCATTTT. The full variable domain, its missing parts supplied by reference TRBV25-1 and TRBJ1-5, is EADIYQTPRYLVIGTGKKITLECSQTMGHDKMYWYQQDPGMELHLIHYSYGVNSTEKGDLSSESTVSRIRTEHFPLTLESARPSHTSQYLCASSEGGYGQPQHFGDGTRLSIL.

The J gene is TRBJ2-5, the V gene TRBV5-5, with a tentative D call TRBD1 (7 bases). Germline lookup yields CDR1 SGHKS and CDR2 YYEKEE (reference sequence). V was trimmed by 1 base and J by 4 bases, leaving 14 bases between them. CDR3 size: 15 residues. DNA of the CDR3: TGTGCCAGCAGCTTGAGGTACAGGGGAGGAGAGACCCAGTACTTC. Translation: CASSLRYRGGETQYF.

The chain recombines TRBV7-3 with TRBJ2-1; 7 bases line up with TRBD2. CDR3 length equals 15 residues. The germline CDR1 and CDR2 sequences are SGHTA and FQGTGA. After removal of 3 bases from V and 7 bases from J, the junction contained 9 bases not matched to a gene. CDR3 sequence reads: CASSFSGTAGNEQFF. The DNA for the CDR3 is TGTGCCAGCAGCTTCAGCGGGACGGCGGGTAATGAGCAGTTCTTC.

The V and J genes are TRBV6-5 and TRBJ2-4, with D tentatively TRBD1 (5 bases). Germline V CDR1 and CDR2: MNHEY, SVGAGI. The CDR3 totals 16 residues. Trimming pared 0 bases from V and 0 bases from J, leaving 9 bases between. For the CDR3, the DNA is TGTGCCAGCAGTTACTCGGACATAATAGCCAAAAACATTCAGTACTTC. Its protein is CASSYSDIIAKNIQYF.

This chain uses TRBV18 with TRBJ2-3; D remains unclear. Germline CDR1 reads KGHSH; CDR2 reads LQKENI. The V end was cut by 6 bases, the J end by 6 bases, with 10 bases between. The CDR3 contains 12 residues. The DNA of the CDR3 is TGTGCCAGCTCTACCCTTGGCGATACGCAGTATTTT. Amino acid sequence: CASSTLGDTQYF.

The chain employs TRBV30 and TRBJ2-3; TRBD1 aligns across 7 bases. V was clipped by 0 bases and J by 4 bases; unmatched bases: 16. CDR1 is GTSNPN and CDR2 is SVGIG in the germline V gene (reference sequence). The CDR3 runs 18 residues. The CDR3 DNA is TGTGCCTGGAGTGTAATGGGACAGATTGGAGGACACGCAGATACGCAGTATTTT. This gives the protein CAWSVMGQIGGHADTQYF. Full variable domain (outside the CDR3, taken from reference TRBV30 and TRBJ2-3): SQTIHQWPATLVQPVGSPLSLECTVEGTSNPNLYWYRQAAGRGLQLLFYSVGIGQISSEVPQNLSASRPQDRQFILSSKKLLLSDSGFYLCAWSVMGQIGGHADTQYFGPGTRLTVL.

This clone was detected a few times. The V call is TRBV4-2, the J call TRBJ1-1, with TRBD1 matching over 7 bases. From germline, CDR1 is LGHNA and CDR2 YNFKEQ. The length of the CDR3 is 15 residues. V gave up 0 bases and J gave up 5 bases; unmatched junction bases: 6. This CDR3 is CASSQEGAGGTEAFF. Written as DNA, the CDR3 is TGTGCCAGCAGCCAAGAGGGGGCAGGGGGTACTGAAGCTTTCTTT.

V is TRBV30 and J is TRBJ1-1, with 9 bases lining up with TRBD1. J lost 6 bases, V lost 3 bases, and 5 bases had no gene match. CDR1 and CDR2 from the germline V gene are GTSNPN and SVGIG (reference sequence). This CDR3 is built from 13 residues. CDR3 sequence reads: CAWRTGTGSEAFF. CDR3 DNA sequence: TGTGCCTGGAGGACCGGGACAGGGTCTGAAGCTTTCTTT.

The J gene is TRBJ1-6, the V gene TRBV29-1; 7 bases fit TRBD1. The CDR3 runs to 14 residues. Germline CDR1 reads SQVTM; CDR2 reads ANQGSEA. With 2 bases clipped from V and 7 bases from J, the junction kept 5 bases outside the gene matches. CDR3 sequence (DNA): TGCAGCGTTGAAAAGGGGACAGCGAATTCACCCCTCCACTTT. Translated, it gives CSVEKGTANSPLHF.

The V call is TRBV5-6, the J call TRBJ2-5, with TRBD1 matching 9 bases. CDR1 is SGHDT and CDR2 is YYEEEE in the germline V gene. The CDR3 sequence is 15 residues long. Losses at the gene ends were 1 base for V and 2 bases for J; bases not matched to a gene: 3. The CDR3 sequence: CASSLTGGMQETQYF. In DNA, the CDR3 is TGTGCCAGCAGCTTGACAGGGGGCATGCAAGAGACCCAGTACTTC.

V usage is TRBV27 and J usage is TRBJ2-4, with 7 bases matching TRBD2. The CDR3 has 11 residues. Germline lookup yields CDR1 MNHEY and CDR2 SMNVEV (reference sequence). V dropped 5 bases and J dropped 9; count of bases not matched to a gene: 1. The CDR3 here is CASSPGGIQYF. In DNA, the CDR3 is TGTGCCAGCAGTCCGGGAGGCATTCAGTACTTC.

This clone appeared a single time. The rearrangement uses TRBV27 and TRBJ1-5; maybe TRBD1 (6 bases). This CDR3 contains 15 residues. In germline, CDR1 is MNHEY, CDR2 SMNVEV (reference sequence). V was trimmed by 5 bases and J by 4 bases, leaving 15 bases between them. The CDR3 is CASSRRDKWNQPQHF. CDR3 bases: TGTGCCAGCAGTCGCCGGGACAAATGGAATCAGCCCCAGCATTTT.

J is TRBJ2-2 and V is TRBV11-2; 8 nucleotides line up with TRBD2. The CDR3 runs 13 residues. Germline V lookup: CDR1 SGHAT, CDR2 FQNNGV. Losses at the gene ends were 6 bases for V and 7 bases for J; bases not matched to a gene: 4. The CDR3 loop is CASRPGGNGELFF. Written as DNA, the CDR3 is TGTGCCAGCAGACCGGGGGGGAACGGGGAGCTGTTTTTT.